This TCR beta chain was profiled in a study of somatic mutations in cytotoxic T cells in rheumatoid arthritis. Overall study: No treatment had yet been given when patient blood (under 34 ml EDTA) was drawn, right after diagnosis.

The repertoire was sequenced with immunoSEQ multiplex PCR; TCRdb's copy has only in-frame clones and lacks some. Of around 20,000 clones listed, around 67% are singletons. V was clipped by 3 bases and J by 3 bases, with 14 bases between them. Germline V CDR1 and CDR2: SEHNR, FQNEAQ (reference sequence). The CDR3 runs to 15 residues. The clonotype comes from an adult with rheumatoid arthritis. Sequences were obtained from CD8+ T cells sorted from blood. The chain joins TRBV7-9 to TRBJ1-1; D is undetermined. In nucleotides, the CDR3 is TGTGCCAGCAGCTTCAGGTCTCCCCTGGACACTGAAGCTTTCTTT. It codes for CASSFRSPLDTEAFF.